This TCR beta chain came from a study of blood T cell repertoires in COVID-19. Looking at the study overall: COVID-19 samples from acute and convalescent phases originated in the United States, Italy and Spain. PBMCs, B-cell-depleted T cells, or T cells were the source of the cDNA or gDNA that made up the material.

Original analysis: Amplification of reference gene primers was used by the study to estimate nucleated cell counts. Using immunoSEQ multiplex PCR, the repertoire was profiled, and TCRdb retains in-frame clones only, with some absent. V and J calls and clone size follow that table, whereas D and trimming were derived from the DNA. The sample consists of approximately 250,000 clones, 65% to 90% of them appearing once. The junction had 7 bases not matched to a gene; V was cut back by 0 bases and J by 7 bases. Germline V gives CDR1 MNHEY, CDR2 SMNVEV (reference sequence). The CDR3 is made up of 15 amino acids.

The chain has TRBV27 and TRBJ1-2, with 8 nucleotides matching TRBD1. Sequencing was done on a sample of peripheral blood. This TCR was recovered from a woman between 45 and 65 years old with acute or convalescent COVID-19. The CDR3 sequence: CASSLSSGQGGGYTF. Here the CDR3 DNA reads TGTGCCAGCAGTTTATCGAGCGGACAGGGAGGTGGCTACACCTTC.